This T cell receptor (beta chain) was recorded in a study of blood T cell repertoires in COVID-19. CDR3 length equals 15 residues. Germline V lookup: CDR1 MGHRA, CDR2 YSYEKL. Trimming took 3 bases from V and 2 from J; bases not matched to a gene: 5. Profiling relied on immunoSEQ multiplex PCR, and the TCRdb table lists in-frame clones only, not all of them. The repertoire holds under 500,000 clones, with 80% to 90% as singletons. Across 20 to 25 US areas, participants ranged in age from 18 to 89 years. Participant reports of clinical history set cohort assignment. Sample: PBMCs or T cells enriched from blood (not recorded which). The chain combines TRBV4-1 with TRBJ2-7; 9 positions match TRBD1. This receptor was identified in a man aged 30 to 45 who had recovered from COVID-19. The CDR3 DNA follows: TGCGCCAGCAGCCAGGGACAGGGATCCCCCTACGAGCAGTACTTC. Residues: CASSQGQGSPYEQYF.